These 11 T cell receptor beta chains came from one sample sequenced in a study of CD8+CD57+ T cells in acquired aplastic anemia. Those patients picked for sequencing had displayed CD8+CD57+ cell expansion on flow cytometry. Template material for TCR beta VDJ and CDR3 profiling consisted of genomic DNA. A single record per CDR3 protein comes from TCRdb applying MiXCR to the reads. The table has around 200,000 distinct CDR3 sequences, about 50% seen once; the top ten hold 10% to 15%. Sequenced input: sorted CD4+, CD8+, or CD8+CD57+ T cells (not recorded which) from PBMCs. Receptor source: a human donor with aplastic anemia.

The chain couples TRBV29-1 to TRBJ2-7; no reliable D call. The CDR3 is 15 residues long. V was pared by 1 base and J by 2 bases, with 15 bases between. The germline V gene has CDR1 SQVTM and CDR2 ANQGSEA. The chain's CDR3 is CSVEGSVGKPYEQYF. As DNA, the CDR3 is TGCAGCGTTGAAGGGTCTGTGGGAAAACCCTACGAGCAGTACTTC.

Comment on this clonotype: Since a much larger clone is just one base distant, this may be a read error. The rearrangement links TRBV14 to TRBJ1-1; 7 nucleotides align to TRBD1. This CDR3 is 14 amino acids long. CDR1 SGHDN and CDR2 FVKESK come from the germline V gene. The DNA for the CDR3 is TGTGCCAGCAGCCACCGACAGGGTAACATTGAAGCTTTCTTT. It translates to CASSHRQGNIEAFF.

V and J are TRBV4-1 and TRBJ2-1; 10 bases fit TRBD2. Germline loops: CDR1 MGHRA, CDR2 YSYEKL. V was clipped by 5 bases and J by 8 bases; unmatched bases: 15. The CDR3 length is 17 residues. CDR3 amino acids: CASSGSSGGTTHHEQFF. CDR3 coding DNA: TGCGCCAGCAGCGGGTCTAGCGGGGGCACTACCCACCATGAGCAGTTCTTC.

V is TRBV11-2 and J is TRBJ2-3; 10 bases align to TRBD2. The CDR3 contains 15 residues. Germline CDR1 is SGHAT and CDR2 is FQNNGV. V shed 1 base and J 4 bases; nucleotides not matched to a gene: 2. This CDR3 reads CASSLVAGGADTQYF. The DNA for the CDR3 is TGTGCCAGCAGCTTAGTAGCGGGAGGCGCAGATACGCAGTATTTT.

Of note for this clonotype: Relative to the germline gene, one junction end is altered; a read error may explain this. The genes are TRBV2 and TRBJ2-1; D call uncertain. This CDR3 contains 8 residues. CDR1 and CDR2 from the germline V gene are SNHLY and FYNNEI. The CDR3 spells CASNEQVF. The CDR3 nucleotides are TGTGCCAGCAACGAGCAGGTCTTC.

This chain connects TRBV11-3 to TRBJ2-5, with D hard to call. Trimming removed 5 bases from V and 7 bases from J, with 11 bases in between. CDR1 is SGHNT and CDR2 is YENEEA in the germline V gene. The CDR3 totals 12 residues. The CDR3, as DNA: TGTGCCAGCAGCCCAAGCAAGTTGACCCAGTACTTC. It translates to CASSPSKLTQYF.

This clonotype was recorded at least ten times. This rearrangement joins TRBV7-9 to TRBJ1-4; 11 nucleotides line up with TRBD1. The CDR3 contains 15 residues. J lost 8 bases, V lost 4 bases, and 6 bases had no gene match. From germline, CDR1 is SEHNR and CDR2 FQNEAQ (reference sequence). In DNA form, the CDR3 reads TGTGCCAGCAGCTCAATGGGACAGGGGGGAGAAAAACTGTTTTTT. Encoded protein: CASSSMGQGGEKLFF.

The J gene is TRBJ2-1, the V gene TRBV7-3; possibly TRBD1 or TRBD2 for D (5 bases each). Germline CDR1 reads SGHTA; CDR2 reads FQGTGA. With 3 bases removed from V and 4 bases from J, the gap between germline ends came to 10 bases. The CDR3 has 14 amino acids. The CDR3 bases are TGTGCCAGCAGCTTGATGGGGGAGTACAATGAGCAGTTCTTC. Its protein product is CASSLMGEYNEQFF.

This clonotype has just one count. The chain employs TRBV7-6 and TRBJ2-1; D uncertain. The length of the CDR3 is 15 residues. Germline V CDR1 and CDR2: SGHVS, FNYEAQ. Trimming cost V 0 bases and J 4 bases, with 10 bases left between them. CDR3: CASSLALATYNEQFF. CDR3 nucleotides: TGTGCCAGCAGCTTAGCTTTAGCAACTTACAATGAGCAGTTCTTC.

This clonotype was seen many times. The V gene is TRBV10-3, the J gene TRBJ1-3; D is undetermined. Germline V lookup: CDR1 ENHRY, CDR2 SYGVKD. Trimming shortened V by 0 bases and J by 3 bases, and 9 bases separated the two germline ends. The CDR3 covers 15 residues. The CDR3: CAISESPGIGNTIYF. DNA for the CDR3: TGTGCCATCAGTGAGTCGCCCGGCATTGGAAACACCATATATTTT.

The rearrangement joins TRBV10-3 to TRBJ1-6, with D possibly being TRBD1 (6 bases). V lost 6 bases to trimming and J lost 5 bases, with 14 bases between them. Germline V gives CDR1 ENHRY, CDR2 SYGVKD. The length of the CDR3 is 15 residues. The CDR3 sequence: CAIRPGDGHNSPLHF. DNA for the CDR3: TGTGCCATCAGGCCAGGGGACGGCCATAATTCACCCCTCCACTTT.